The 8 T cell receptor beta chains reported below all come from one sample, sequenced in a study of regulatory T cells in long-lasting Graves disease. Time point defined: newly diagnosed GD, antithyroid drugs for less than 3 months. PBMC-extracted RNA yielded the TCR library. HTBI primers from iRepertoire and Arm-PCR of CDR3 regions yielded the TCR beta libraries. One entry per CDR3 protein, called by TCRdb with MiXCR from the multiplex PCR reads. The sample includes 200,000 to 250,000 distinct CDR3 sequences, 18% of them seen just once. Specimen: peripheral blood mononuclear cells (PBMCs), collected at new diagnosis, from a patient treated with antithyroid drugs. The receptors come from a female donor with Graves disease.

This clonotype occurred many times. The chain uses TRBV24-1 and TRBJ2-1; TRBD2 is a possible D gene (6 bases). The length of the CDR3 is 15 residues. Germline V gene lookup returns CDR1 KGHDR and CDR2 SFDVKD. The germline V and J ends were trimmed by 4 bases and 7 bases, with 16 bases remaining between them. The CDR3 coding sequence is TGTGCCACCAGTGAGCTCGGCCGGGAGTCGAATGAGCAGTTCTTC. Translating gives CATSELGRESNEQFF.

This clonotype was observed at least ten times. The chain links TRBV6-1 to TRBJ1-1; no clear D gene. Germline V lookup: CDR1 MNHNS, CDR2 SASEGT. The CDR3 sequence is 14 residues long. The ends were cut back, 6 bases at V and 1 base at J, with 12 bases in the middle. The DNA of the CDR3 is TGTGCCAGCAGACGCCGGGATAGGAACACTGAAGCTTTCTTT. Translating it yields CASRRRDRNTEAFF.

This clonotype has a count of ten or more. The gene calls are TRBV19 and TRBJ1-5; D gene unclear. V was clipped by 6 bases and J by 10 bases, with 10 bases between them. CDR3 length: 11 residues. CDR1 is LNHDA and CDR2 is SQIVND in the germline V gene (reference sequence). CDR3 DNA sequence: TGTGCCAGTAGCAACGGGAGTCCCCAGCATTTT. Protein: CASSNGSPQHF.

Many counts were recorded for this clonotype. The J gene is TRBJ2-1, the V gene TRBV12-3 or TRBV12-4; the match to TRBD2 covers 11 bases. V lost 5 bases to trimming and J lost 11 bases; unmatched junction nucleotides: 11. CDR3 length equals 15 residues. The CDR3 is CASSAIAGGEGKQFF. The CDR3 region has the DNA TGTGCCAGCAGTGCCATAGCGGGGGGGGAAGGGAAGCAGTTCTTC.

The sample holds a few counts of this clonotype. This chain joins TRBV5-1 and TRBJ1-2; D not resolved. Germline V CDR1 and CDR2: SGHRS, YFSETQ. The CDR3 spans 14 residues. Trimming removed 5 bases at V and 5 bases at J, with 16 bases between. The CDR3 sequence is CASREPGRGYGYTF. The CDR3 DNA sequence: TGCGCCAGCAGGGAACCCGGACGGGGTTATGGCTACACCTTC.

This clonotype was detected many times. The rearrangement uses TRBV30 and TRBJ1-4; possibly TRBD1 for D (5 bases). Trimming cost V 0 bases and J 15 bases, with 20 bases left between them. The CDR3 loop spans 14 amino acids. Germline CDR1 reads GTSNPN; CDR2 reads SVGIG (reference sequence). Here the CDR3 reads CAWSVSRDIGGVFF. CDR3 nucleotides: TGTGCCTGGAGTGTCTCTCGGGATATCGGGGGTGTGTTTTTT.

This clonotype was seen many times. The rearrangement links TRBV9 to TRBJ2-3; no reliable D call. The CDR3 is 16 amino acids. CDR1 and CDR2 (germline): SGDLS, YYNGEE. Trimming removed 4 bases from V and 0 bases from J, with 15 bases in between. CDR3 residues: CASSLDLPASTDTQYF. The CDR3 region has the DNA TGTGCCAGCAGCCTAGACCTGCCGGCCAGCACAGATACGCAGTATTTT.

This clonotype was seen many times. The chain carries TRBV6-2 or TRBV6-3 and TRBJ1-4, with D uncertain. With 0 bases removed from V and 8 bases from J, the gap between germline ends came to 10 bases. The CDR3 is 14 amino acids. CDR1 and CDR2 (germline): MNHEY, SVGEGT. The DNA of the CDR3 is TGTGCCAGCAGTTACTCGACGGGATCGGAAAAACTGTTTTTT. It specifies CASSYSTGSEKLFF.